This note documents a single T cell receptor (beta chain) sequence. Its specificity is unknown. These data are taken from a study of T cell responses to AZD1222 COVID-19 vaccine. General study results and limits: The donor group comprised mostly white British people and more females; the analysis possibly underestimated clonal diversity.

The assay was immunoSEQ multiplex PCR, and TCRdb's table has in-frame clones only and misses some. The sample has approximately 160,000 clones; 85% to 95% are singletons. The CDR3 runs to 15 residues. The source of this sequence is an adult who received the AZD1222 COVID-19 vaccine. The chain employs TRBV12-1 and TRBJ2-1; TRBD2 reflects the table's D call only, with no check against the DNA. TRBV12-1 is a listed pseudogene. This sample comprised peripheral blood, obtained 28 days after the second AZD1222 dose. CDR3 in amino acids: CASSLEASGHNEQFF. DNA of the CDR3: TGTGCCAGCAGCTTGGAGGCTAGCGGACACAATGAGCAGTTCTTC.